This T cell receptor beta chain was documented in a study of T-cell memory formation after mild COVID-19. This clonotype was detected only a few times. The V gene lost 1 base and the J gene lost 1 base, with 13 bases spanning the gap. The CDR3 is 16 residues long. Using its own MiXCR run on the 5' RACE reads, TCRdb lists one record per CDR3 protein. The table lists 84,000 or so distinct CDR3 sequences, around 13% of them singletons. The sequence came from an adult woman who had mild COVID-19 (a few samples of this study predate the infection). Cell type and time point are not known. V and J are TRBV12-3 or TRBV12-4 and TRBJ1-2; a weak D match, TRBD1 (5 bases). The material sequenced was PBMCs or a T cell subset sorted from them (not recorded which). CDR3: CASSLDIRARNYGYTF. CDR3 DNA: TGTGCCAGCAGTTTAGATATCAGGGCCCGTAACTATGGCTACACCTTC.